This T cell receptor (beta chain) was sequenced in a study of beta chain features in type 1 diabetes (dated 2018 in TCRdb). Broadly, across the study: Patients and healthy donors did not differ in mean age, gender distribution, total cell number or subset yield. The study compared the TCRB repertoires of sorted circulating CD4+ T cell subsets in recently diagnosed type 1 diabetes patients with those in matched healthy donors. A total of approximately 100 million sorted cells were examined across all samples, and the number of cells per subset was strongly correlated with RNA yield. Whereas all 28 donors provided naive and central memory subsets, regulatory and stem cell-like memory subsets were isolated from just 8 patients and about 8 healthy donors. Study-wide findings and limitations: Patients with type 1 diabetes made fewer insertions and deleted more nucleotides at VDJ recombination sites, implying thymic rearrangement abnormalities. Because the HLA sub-analyses included only small numbers of individuals, any influence of HLA type on TCRB rearrangement was left unresolved. Because cDNA was sequenced instead of genomic DNA, highly expressing activated cells could be over-represented, though the groups showed no difference in activation or CD3 levels. A moderate but significant shortening of TCRB CDR3 length was observed in type 1 diabetes patients in all four CD4+ subsets. Naive, central memory and regulatory TCRB repertoires appeared more similar among patients than among healthy donors. Shorter templates might be favored by PCR, yet because patient and control samples were amplified and corrected together, any such skew would affect both groups equally.

From each donor, a single peripheral blood sample of around 120 mL on average was drawn into heparinised tubes. Using a panel that included CD45RO, CCR7, CD25, CD127, CD95 and CD27, naive, central memory, regulatory and stem cell-like memory CD4+ T cells were sorted on a BD FACSAria II. Every sorted population had a purity above 95%. PBMCs were isolated right away by Lymphoprep density gradient centrifugation and were stained directly, without culture. To minimize batch effects, samples were stained and sorted in pairs, one healthy donor with one patient per experiment. The germline V gene (reference sequence) yields PRHDT for CDR1 and FYEKMQ for CDR2. Germline trimming: 5 bases from V, 9 bases from J; junction bases outside gene matches: 10. The CDR3 runs 15 amino acids, cysteine and phenylalanine included. The entry retains the CDR3 DNA only, 45 bases that are in frame from base 1. The entire isolated RNA was reverse transcribed using the High Capacity cDNA Reverse Transcription Kit, and thus expressed TCRB transcripts were sequenced. For stem cell-like memory T cell samples, survey-depth immunoSEQ sequencing was used, averaging about 940,000 total reads per sample. Sorted cells were lysed in RLT buffer and RNA was extracted with DNase-treated RNeasy Micro or Mini kits, depending on cell number. To prevent cross-contamination, every cell subset was processed on its own, while patient and healthy donor samples were processed together. The immunoSEQ multiplex PCR was used to amplify TCRB sequences from cDNA, yielding 87-bp fragments that span the CDR3 region. The amplicons were sequenced using the Illumina HiSeq platform. Concerning the study's data processing: Synthetic template baselines were used to correct PCR bias computationally, reads within Hamming distance 2 were collapsed, and singletons that could not be merged were discarded. By aligning reads against IMGT, V, D and J genes, CDR3 length, and insertions or deletions at six rearrangement sites were assigned. Within each subset, clonotype counts were normalized to sorted cell number, and only after that were true diversity and Gini coefficients computed with the tcR R package. The overlap coefficient, calculated on TCRB nucleotide sequences, was used to quantify repertoire sharing. TCRdb took over this immuneACCESS table, retaining in-frame rearrangements with V and J assigned. Such tables are incomplete; in checked studies, under half of the missing clones stem from an unresolved V gene, and the remainder is unexplained. That table furnishes V, J and clone size, whereas the DNA furnished D and trimming. The sample table records tens of thousands of clones; 55% to 80% of these occur just once. The biggest ten clones account for approximately 0.3% of the sample.

Of note for this clone: Its antigen remains unidentified. No base qualities exist here, and no much larger clone lies one base off it.

What was sequenced was stem cell memory CD4+ T cells from blood. What the cell subset or site label conveys for this sample: stem cell-like memory CD4+ T cells. The rearrangement joined TRBV13 to TRBJ2-1; TRBD2 lines up with 10 middle nucleotides. The TCR sequence derives from a woman in her twenties or thirties with type 1 diabetes. This receptor carries the CDR3 CASSLGASGSAEQFF. Here is the DNA: TGTGCCAGCAGCCTCGGGGCTAGCGGGAGTGCTGAGCAGTTCTTC.